This TCR beta chain came from a study of T cell changes during pregnancy in multiple sclerosis. This table comes from immunoSEQ multiplex PCR, and its TCRdb copy is limited to in-frame clones, with some not included. The repertoire holds approximately 44,000 clones, with around 92% as singletons. The CDR3 extends over 13 amino acids. CDR1 is SGHRS and CDR2 is YFSETQ in the germline V gene. The J segment lost 4 bases and the V segment lost 3 bases, leaving 3 bases of the junction unmatched. The starting material was CD4+ T cells from peripheral blood mononuclear cells, obtained in the second trimester of pregnancy. J is TRBJ1-1 and V is TRBV5-1; 7 bases line up with TRBD1. The TCR comes from a female donor in good health, enrolled as a control in a pregnancy study. CDR3 sequence (DNA): TGCGCCAGCAGCTGGGGACAGACCACTGAAGCTTTCTTT. The encoded protein is CASSWGQTTEAFF.